One T cell receptor (beta chain) is described in this entry. Antigen specificity is unknown. Following RNA extraction, reverse transcription yielded cDNA that acted as the sequencing template. Profiled with immunoSEQ multiplex PCR; TCRdb holds only in-frame clones, not every one. The repertoire has around 100,000 clones, about nine tenths of them found once; the top ten carry around 10%. As to treatment: oral pan-JAK inhibitor, 5-10 mg twice daily. The sample is drawn from a study of CD8+ T cells in alopecia areata. Study-level information: Patients in the treated group were given tofacitinib by mouth, 5 to 10 mg twice a day. Disease severity was quantified as SALT score of affected scalp area.

Study-level findings and limits: While patients received tofacitinib, many expanded lesional clones remained present in scalp and blood.

Germline V gene data show CDR1 as SGHAT and CDR2 as FQNNGV. The CDR3 totals 13 residues. The V gene lost 5 bases and the J gene lost 2 bases, with 9 bases spanning the gap. The source material was CD8+ T cells sorted from blood, sampled between weeks 30 and 35, from a patient treated with tofacitinib. The receptor comes from a human donor with alopecia areata. This chain joins TRBV11-2 and TRBJ1-2; D remains unclear. The CDR3 region is CASSPTTNYGYTF. CDR3 nucleotides: TGTGCCAGCAGCCCGACAACCAACTATGGCTACACCTTC.